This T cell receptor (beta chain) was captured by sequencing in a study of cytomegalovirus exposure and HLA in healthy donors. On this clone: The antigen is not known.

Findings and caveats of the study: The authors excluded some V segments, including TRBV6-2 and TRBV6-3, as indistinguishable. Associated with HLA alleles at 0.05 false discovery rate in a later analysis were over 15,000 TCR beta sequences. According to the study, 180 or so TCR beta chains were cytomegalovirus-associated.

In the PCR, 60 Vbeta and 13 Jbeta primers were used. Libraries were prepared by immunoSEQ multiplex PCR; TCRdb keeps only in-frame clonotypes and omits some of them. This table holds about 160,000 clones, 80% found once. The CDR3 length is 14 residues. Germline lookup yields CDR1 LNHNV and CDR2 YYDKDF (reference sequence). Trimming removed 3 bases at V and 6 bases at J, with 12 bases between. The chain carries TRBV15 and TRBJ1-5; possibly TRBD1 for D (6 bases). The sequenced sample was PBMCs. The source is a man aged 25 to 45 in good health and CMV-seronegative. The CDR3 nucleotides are TGTGCCACCAGCAGTGCGACAGGCGGTCAGCCCCAGCATTTT. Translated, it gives CATSSATGGQPQHF.